This paragraph reports one TCR beta chain. This record comes from a study of shared T cell receptors in the human thymus. The repertoire was sequenced with immunoSEQ multiplex PCR; TCRdb's copy has only in-frame clones and lacks some. Among about 610,000 clones, 88% were seen once, and the ten largest hold around 0.0099%. Trimming took 3 bases from V and 4 from J; bases not matched to a gene: 4. This CDR3 has 13 amino acids. Germline values: CDR1 GTSNPN, CDR2 SVGIG (reference sequence). This same sample was also taken into another study, of human thymus T cells. That study reports: Corrective heart surgery yielded the resections from which the thymus tissue came. Gene usage for V and J segments appeared biased in thymic and blood repertoires. Related research examined unrelated individuals and reported that their thymic repertoires overlapped highly.

The V and J genes are TRBV30 and TRBJ2-3, with 7 bases that match TRBD1. Sequenced: thymocytes. The sequence was obtained from a boy in the first two years of life with a congenital heart defect. The CDR3 nucleotides read TGTGCCTGGAGCCACAGGGGCGCAGATACGCAGTATTTT. This encodes CAWSHRGADTQYF. The full variable domain, with the rest looked up from reference TRBV30 and TRBJ2-3, is SQTIHQWPATLVQPVGSPLSLECTVEGTSNPNLYWYRQAAGRGLQLLFYSVGIGQISSEVPQNLSASRPQDRQFILSSKKLLLSDSGFYLCAWSHRGADTQYFGPGTRLTVL.